The source of this T cell receptor beta chain is a study of T cell responses to AZD1222 COVID-19 vaccine. The repertoire was sequenced with immunoSEQ multiplex PCR; TCRdb's copy has only in-frame clones and lacks some. The repertoire holds tens of thousands of clones, with 80% to 90% as singletons. A remark on this clone: Its antigen is as yet unknown.

Whole-study results and caveats: The breadth and depth of Spike-specific TCRs increased once two AZD1222 doses had been given. Clonal diversity was possibly underestimated, and white British individuals and females predominated among donors.

V was shortened by 5 bases and J by 2 bases, with 9 bases between the two germline ends. Per the germline V gene, CDR1 is SGHTA and CDR2 is FQGNSA. The CDR3 spans 13 residues. The sequencing here drew on peripheral blood, taken on day 0 of AZD1222 vaccination. The rearrangement uses TRBV7-2 and TRBJ1-2; D ambiguous. The sequence was collected from an adult in good health. DNA of the CDR3: TGTGCCAGCAGCCTAGACATCAACTATGGCTACACCTTC. Its translation is CASSLDINYGYTF.